Shown below are 15 T cell receptor beta chains from a single sample sequenced in a study of blood T cell repertoires in COVID-19. Generated by immunoSEQ multiplex PCR, the TCRdb table keeps only in-frame clones and is missing some. The repertoire holds under 300,000 clones, with over 75% as singletons. The specimen was PBMCs or T cells enriched from blood (not recorded which). These TCRs come from a woman aged 40 to 50 who had been exposed to COVID-19.

The chain is built from TRBV10-3 and TRBJ1-2, with D possibly being TRBD1 (5 bases). V lost 9 bases, J lost 8 bases, and 16 bases lay in between. CDR3 size: 12 residues. From germline, CDR1 is ENHRY and CDR2 SYGVKD. The CDR3 protein is CAMGSGTRGYTF. CDR3 bases: TGTGCCATGGGGAGTGGGACTCGGGGCTACACCTTC.

This CDR3 is CASSSGAQGARRGDTEAFF. Written as DNA, the CDR3 is TGTGCCAGCAGTTCCGGGGCACAGGGGGCGCGGAGGGGGGACACTGAAGCTTTCTTT. This rearrangement joins TRBV28 to TRBJ1-1, with TRBD1 identical over 9 bases. The CDR3 runs to 19 residues. From germline, CDR1 is MDHEN and CDR2 SYDVKM. V lost 4 bases to trimming and J lost 3 bases; unmatched junction nucleotides: 18. The complete variable domain, with remaining parts taken from reference TRBV28 and TRBJ1-1, reads DVKVTQSSRYLVKRTGEKVFLECVQDMDHENMFWYRQDPGLGLRLIYFSYDVKMKEKGDIPEGYSVSREKKERFSLILESASTNQTSMYLCASSSGAQGARRGDTEAFFGQGTRLTVV.

The V gene is TRBV7-3, the J gene TRBJ1-1; tentatively, D is TRBD1 (5 bases). The V gene lost 1 base and the J gene lost 8 bases, with 8 bases spanning the gap. Germline loops: CDR1 SGHTA, CDR2 FQGTGA. The CDR3 contains 12 residues. The CDR3 spells CASSLIHREAFF. The CDR3 DNA follows: TGTGCCAGCAGCTTAATACACAGGGAAGCTTTCTTT.

The CDR3 loop is CAWNNGPQETQYF. The CDR3 coding sequence is TGTGCCTGGAATAATGGCCCCCAAGAGACCCAGTACTTC. The gene calls are TRBV30 and TRBJ2-5; D gene uncertain. The ends were cut back, 4 bases at V and 1 base at J, with 10 bases in the middle. This CDR3 spans 13 amino acids. The germline V gene has CDR1 GTSNPN and CDR2 SVGIG (reference sequence).

In its sample, this clone was seen once. The V gene is TRBV7-6, the J gene TRBJ1-3; D perhaps matches TRBD1 (5 bases). The germline V gene encodes CDR1 SGHVS and CDR2 FNYEAQ. The length of the CDR3 is 16 residues. Trimming took 1 base from V and 4 from J, leaving 14 bases between them. CDR3 sequence reads: CASSLVSGTAGNTIYF. As DNA, the CDR3 is TGTGCCAGCAGCTTAGTTTCTGGGACTGCAGGAAACACCATATATTTT. Full variable domain (outside the CDR3, taken from reference TRBV7-6 and TRBJ1-3): GAGVSQSPRYKVTKRGQDVALRCDPISGHVSLYWYRQALGQGPEFLTYFNYEAQQDKSGLPNDRFSAERPEGSISTLTIQRTEQRDSAMYRCASSLVSGTAGNTIYFGEGSWLTVV.

The V and J genes are TRBV11-3 and TRBJ1-1; the D gene is possibly TRBD1 (5 bases). CDR3 size: 14 residues. Trimming stripped 5 bases from V and 5 bases from J, with 15 bases between. Germline CDR1 SGHNT, CDR2 YENEEA. The CDR3 sequence is CASSLTGVKTEAFF. CDR3 nucleotides: TGTGCCAGCAGCCTAACGGGGGTAAAAACTGAAGCTTTCTTT.

The genes are TRBV18 and TRBJ2-2, with a possible D match to TRBD1 (5 bases). The V end lost 3 bases, the J end lost 2 bases, and 13 bases lay between the germline ends. Germline lookup yields CDR1 KGHSH and CDR2 LQKENI. The CDR3 spans 16 residues. The DNA for the CDR3 is TGTGCCAGCTCACCGCTTCGAGGACAAAACACCGGGGAGCTGTTTTTT. Translating it yields CASSPLRGQNTGELFF.

About this clone: Germline is not matched at one junction end, which may reflect a read error. The chain has TRBV5-1 and TRBJ2-2; TRBD1 matches 9 bases. Germline V gives CDR1 SGHRS, CDR2 YFSETQ. The CDR3 consists of 15 residues. CDR3: CASSKQGAENGELFF. The CDR3, as DNA: TGTGCCAGCAGCAAACAGGGGGCAGAAAACGGGGAGCTGTTTTTT.

The V gene is TRBV9, the J gene TRBJ1-5; 7 bases are shared with TRBD1. The CDR3 runs 15 residues. Germline loops: CDR1 SGDLS, CDR2 YYNGEE. After removal of 3 bases from V and 4 bases from J, the junction contained 7 bases not matched to a gene. As DNA, the CDR3 is TGTGCCAGCAGCGCTGGAGAGGGGGCTAATCAGCCCCAGCATTTT. Amino acids: CASSAGEGANQPQHF.

J is TRBJ2-3 and V is TRBV19; 7 bases agree with TRBD1. Germline assignment: CDR1 LNHDA and CDR2 SQIVND (reference sequence). The length of the CDR3 is 19 residues. V lost 1 base and J lost 2; bases outside the gene matches: 15. The CDR3 region is CASSIGEQGIQGNTDTQYF. Written as DNA, the CDR3 is TGTGCCAGTAGTATAGGGGAACAGGGGATCCAGGGGAACACAGATACGCAGTATTTT.

CDR3 sequence (DNA): TGTGCCATCAGGGGGACAGCCCTGGAGAACACTGAAGCTTTCTTT. Translating it yields CAIRGTALENTEAFF. The chain recombines TRBV10-3 with TRBJ1-1; 7 bases line up with TRBD1. V was clipped by 6 bases and J by 1 base; unmatched bases: 8. The CDR3 is 15 amino acids. CDR1 is ENHRY and CDR2 is SYGVKD in the germline V gene.

The rearrangement uses TRBV7-2 and TRBJ2-7; D is possibly TRBD2 (6 bases). The CDR3 runs 16 residues. Germline V CDR1 and CDR2: SGHTA, FQGNSA. V was pared by 0 bases and J by 0 bases, with 12 bases between. The chain's CDR3 is CASSLAGGRSSYEQYF. In nucleotides, the CDR3 is TGTGCCAGCAGCTTAGCGGGGGGTCGAAGCTCCTACGAGCAGTACTTC. Supplemented by reference TRBV7-2 and TRBJ2-7, the full variable domain reads GAGVSQSPSNKVTEKGKDVELRCDPISGHTALYWYRQSLGQGLEFLIYFQGNSAPDKSGLPSDRFSAERTGGSVSTLTIQRTQQEDSAVYLCASSLAGGRSSYEQYFGPGTRLTVT.

The V call is TRBV5-1, the J call TRBJ2-1; 7 bases line up with TRBD2. CDR1 and CDR2 from the germline V gene are SGHRS and YFSETQ. This CDR3 contains 13 residues. The V and J ends lost 3 bases and 10 bases, in that order; junction bases with no gene match: 7. In nucleotides, the CDR3 is TGCGCCAGCAGCTCCGGGGGGAGAGGAGAGCAGTTCTTC. This sequence encodes CASSSGGRGEQFF.

This clone came up once. The rearrangement uses TRBV2 and TRBJ2-1, with TRBD2 matching over 10 bases. J was trimmed by 6 bases and V by 4 bases; bases with no gene match: 9. Per germline, CDR1 SNHLY and CDR2 FYNNEI. The CDR3 is 16 residues long. In DNA form, the CDR3 reads TGTGCCAGCAGTGGGGAGCGGGAGGGCCTTGGCAATGAGCAGTTCTTC. The encoded protein is CASSGEREGLGNEQFF.

This chain connects TRBV6-5 to TRBJ2-7; 9 bases map to TRBD1. J gave up 4 bases and V 2 bases, and 3 bases lay outside the gene matches. Germline V gene sequence: CDR1 MNHEY, CDR2 SVGAGI. There are 14 residues in the CDR3. The CDR3 sequence: CASSYGQGRYEQYV. The DNA of the CDR3 is TGTGCCAGCAGTTACGGACAGGGGCGATACGAGCAGTACGTC.